Described below is a single T cell receptor (beta chain) sequence and its context. The CDR3 covers 14 residues. This specimen comes from a study of blood T cell repertoires in COVID-19. The protocol was immunoSEQ multiplex PCR, while the TCRdb copy is restricted to in-frame clones and leaves out a portion. The sample comprises approximately 310,000 clones, around 86% of which are singletons, and 1% rests with the top ten. The rearrangement uses TRBV21-1 and TRBJ1-2; the table's D call, TRBD1, was not checked against the DNA. TRBV21-1 is annotated as a pseudogene. The sequencing sample was made of peripheral blood. This clonotype was sampled from a man in his forties or fifties with active or convalescent COVID-19. CDR3 sequence: CASSSCDSYYGYTF. In nucleotides, the CDR3 is TGTGCCAGCAGCTCGTGTGACAGCTACTATGGCTACACCTTC.